Listed here are 29 T cell receptor beta chains from one sample, sequenced in a study of early T cells in non-severe SARS-CoV-2 infection. One entry per CDR3 protein, called by TCRdb with MiXCR from the 5' RACE reads. This sample has fewer than 85,000 distinct CDR3 sequences, with 8.5% to 10% found just once. The sequencing sample was made of whole blood. The receptors here all came from an adult who was a healthcare worker with PCR-confirmed SARS-CoV-2 infection or an uninfected control (not recorded which).

This clonotype has more than one count but fewer than ten. The rearrangement joins TRBV20-1 to TRBJ1-2; the match to TRBD1 covers 7 bases. The ends lost 3 bases at V and 4 bases at J; junction bases unmatched: 5. There are 13 residues in the CDR3. Germline CDR1 reads DFQATT; CDR2 reads SNEGSKA (reference sequence). The CDR3: CSARQGVGYGYTF. CDR3 nucleotides: TGCAGTGCTAGGCAGGGGGTCGGCTATGGCTACACCTTC.

This clonotype has a count of ten or more. The chain is built from TRBV20-1 and TRBJ2-1; TRBD2 matches 7 bases. CDR1 and CDR2 (germline): DFQATT, SNEGSKA (reference sequence). With V trimmed by 3 bases and J by 7 bases, 9 bases remained unmatched. The CDR3 runs 14 residues. Written as DNA, the CDR3 is TGCAGTGCTAGTCGACTAGCAGTAGGGAATGAGCAGTTCTTC. Translating gives CSASRLAVGNEQFF.

This clonotype was counted at least ten times. The rearrangement links TRBV5-1 to TRBJ2-7; 7 bases map to TRBD2. Germline values: CDR1 SGHRS, CDR2 YFSETQ. CDR3 size: 15 residues. The trim removed 9 bases at V and 5 bases at J, leaving 17 bases unmatched. CDR3 in DNA: TGCGCCAACAGGCCCTTGGGAGGGCCTTCTAACGAGCAGTACTTC. Its protein product is CANRPLGGPSNEQYF.

The rearrangement links TRBV28 to TRBJ2-5; 7 bases match TRBD1. Germline V gene lookup returns CDR1 MDHEN and CDR2 SYDVKM. V shed 2 bases, J shed 4 bases, and the junction held 4 bases outside the gene matches. This CDR3 has 14 residues. CDR3 sequence: CASSLRNRGETQYF. The CDR3 DNA sequence: TGTGCCAGCAGTTTACGTAACAGGGGAGAGACCCAGTACTTC.

Only a few counts were recorded for this clonotype. The chain is built from TRBV20-1 and TRBJ2-7; D gene uncertain. The CDR3 has 14 amino acids. Germline V CDR1 and CDR2: DFQATT, SNEGSKA (reference sequence). Trimming shortened V by 4 bases and J by 2 bases, and 15 bases separated the two germline ends. DNA of the CDR3: TGCAGTGCTACCCCCAGAGTAGTCCCCTACGAGCAGTACTTC. It translates to CSATPRVVPYEQYF.

Relative to its sample, this clonotype is medium-sized. The J gene is TRBJ2-5, the V gene TRBV12-3 or TRBV12-4; 7 positions agree with TRBD1. The CDR3 has 13 amino acids. Losses at the gene ends were 3 bases for V and 10 bases for J; bases not matched to a gene: 8. The CDR3: CASSFRTGGGQYF. The CDR3 region has the DNA TGTGCCAGCAGTTTTCGGACAGGTGGAGGCCAGTACTTC.

This clonotype came up many times. The junction and the germline gene differ at one end; a read error may be behind it. The rearrangement uses TRBV7-2 and TRBJ2-7, with TRBD2 matching over 7 bases. The CDR3 is made up of 15 amino acids. Germline V gives CDR1 SGHTA, CDR2 FQGNSA. In DNA form, the CDR3 reads TGTGCCAGCAGCTTACGGCCTCTAGCGGATTACGTGCAGTACTTC. It translates to CASSLRPLADYVQYF.

In this sample, this clonotype turned up many times. This chain joins TRBV20-1 and TRBJ2-7, with D uncertain. V was cut by 6 bases and J by 4 bases, with 10 bases left in between. Germline V lookup: CDR1 DFQATT, CDR2 SNEGSKA (reference sequence). The CDR3 runs 11 residues. The CDR3 is CSAKARYEQYF. CDR3 DNA sequence: TGCAGTGCCAAGGCGCGTTACGAGCAGTACTTC.

This clonotype has more than one count but fewer than ten. The J gene is TRBJ2-3, the V gene TRBV6-4; D perhaps matches TRBD2 (6 bases). Trimming stripped 6 bases from V and 3 bases from J, with 10 bases between. The CDR3 runs to 13 residues. The germline gives CDR1 MRHNA, CDR2 SNTAGT. In nucleotides, the CDR3 is TGTGCCAGCAGGGCGGGATTGACAGATACGCAGTATTTT. Its protein product is CASRAGLTDTQYF.

This clonotype was observed many times. The genes are TRBV3-1 and TRBJ2-7; no firm D call. Looked up from germline, CDR1 is LGHDT and CDR2 is YNNKEL (reference sequence). V gave up 0 bases and J gave up 4 bases, with 19 bases separating them. The CDR3 runs to 17 residues. Here the CDR3 reads CASSQDQRSKHLYEQYF. The CDR3 nucleotides are TGTGCCAGCAGCCAAGATCAGAGGTCCAAACATTTGTACGAGCAGTACTTC.

The chain uses TRBV4-1 and TRBJ2-3; 11 nucleotides match TRBD2. V lost 1 base to trimming and J lost 4 bases; unmatched junction nucleotides: 13. The CDR3 runs 19 residues. Germline V gene sequence: CDR1 MGHRA, CDR2 YSYEKL. The CDR3 DNA is TGCGCCAGCAGCCAAGGAGTCCTAGCGGGAGGTTCCGGGCCAGATACGCAGTATTTT. As protein: CASSQGVLAGGSGPDTQYF.

This clonotype was counted at least ten times. V gene TRBV6-1 combines with J gene TRBJ1-2; 8 bases match TRBD1. Germline-derived CDR1 and CDR2 are MNHNS and SASEGT. Losses at the gene ends were 5 bases for V and 6 bases for J; bases not matched to a gene: 8. The CDR3 covers 14 residues. CDR3 coding DNA: TGTGCCAGCAGTCTGACAGGGGCGGGGGATGGCTACACCTTC. This gives the protein CASSLTGAGDGYTF.

V and J are TRBV29-1 and TRBJ2-7; D may be TRBD1 (6 bases). Germline V gene lookup returns CDR1 SQVTM and CDR2 ANQGSEA. The V end was cut by 5 bases, the J end by 2 bases, with 13 bases between. The CDR3 length is 13 residues. CDR3 nucleotide sequence: TGCAGCGTTTGGCTGGACAGCGCCTACGAGCAGTACTTC. Protein: CSVWLDSAYEQYF.

This clonotype was detected ten times or more. The chain uses TRBV20-1 and TRBJ2-1, with TRBD1 identical over 7 bases. The CDR3 is made up of 15 amino acids. The junction had 15 bases not matched to a gene; V was cut back by 6 bases and J by 7 bases. Germline values: CDR1 DFQATT, CDR2 SNEGSKA (reference sequence). The CDR3 loop reads CSASVPRGQRNEQFF. In nucleotides, the CDR3 is TGCAGTGCGTCCGTTCCGAGGGGGCAGCGGAATGAGCAGTTCTTC.

In its sample, this clonotype was seen once. Being one base from a much bigger clone, this may be a read error. The gene calls are TRBV19 and TRBJ2-7; TRBD2 matches at 14 bases. Germline assignment: CDR1 LNHDA and CDR2 SQIVND (reference sequence). The J segment lost 7 bases and the V segment lost 10 bases, leaving 9 bases of the junction unmatched. The CDR3 is 14 amino acids. The CDR3 region is CATRGTSGSHEQYF. The CDR3 DNA sequence: TGTGCCACCCGAGGGACTAGCGGGAGCCATGAGCAGTACTTC. The whole variable domain, filled in from reference TRBV19 and TRBJ2-7, reads DGGITQSPKYLFRKEGQNVTLSCEQNLNHDAMYWYRQDPGQGLRLIYYSQIVNDFQKGDIAEGYSVSREKKESFPLTVTSAQKNPTAFYLCATRGTSGSHEQYFGPGTRLTVT.

This clonotype was counted between two and nine times. The rearrangement links TRBV10-3 to TRBJ2-1; 9 nucleotides agree with TRBD2. Germline CDR1 is ENHRY and CDR2 is SYGVKD. The CDR3 runs to 14 residues. V shed 10 bases, J shed 6 bases, and the junction held 10 bases outside the gene matches. Here the CDR3 reads CATKGNSGSNEQFF. CDR3 nucleotides: TGTGCCACCAAGGGTAATAGCGGGAGCAATGAGCAGTTCTTC.

The genes are TRBV28 and TRBJ2-1; 10 bases are a match to TRBD2. Germline values: CDR1 MDHEN, CDR2 SYDVKM. The length of the CDR3 is 14 residues. V dropped 10 bases and J dropped 10; count of bases not matched to a gene: 13. The DNA of the CDR3 is TGTGCCACCGAAGCGGGAGGGCGGGTCGGCGAGCAGTTCTTC. Encoded protein: CATEAGGRVGEQFF.

This clonotype was observed a handful of times. V gene TRBV6-5 combines with J gene TRBJ2-1; possible D gene TRBD2, 6 bases. The CDR3 has 14 amino acids. Trimming pared 7 bases from V and 0 bases from J, leaving 10 bases between. Germline-derived CDR1 and CDR2 are MNHEY and SVGAGI. The CDR3, as DNA: TGTGCCAGCACTAGCGATAGCTCCTACAATGAGCAGTTCTTC. Amino acids: CASTSDSSYNEQFF.

A word on this clonotype: This sequence may be a read error, since a much larger clone differs from it by one base. The chain is built from TRBV5-1 and TRBJ2-1, with 10 bases aligning to TRBD1. The CDR3 contains 15 residues. From germline, CDR1 is SGHRS and CDR2 YFSETQ. The CDR3 sequence is CTSSLAGTGVDEQFF. The CDR3 region has the DNA TGCACCAGCAGCTTGGCCGGGACAGGGGTCGATGAGCAGTTCTTC.

Only a few counts were recorded for this clonotype. Relative to the germline gene, one junction end is altered; a read error may explain this. V is TRBV6-1 and J is TRBJ2-3; D not certain. From germline, CDR1 is MNHNS and CDR2 SASEGT. CDR3 length equals 14 residues. CDR3 in DNA: TGTGCCAGCAGGGAAGTCGCCCGCACAGATACGCAGTATTTT. Its protein product is CASREVARTDTQYF.

This sequence joins TRBV27 and TRBJ2-7; 9 bases map to TRBD2. J gave up 2 bases and V 2 bases, and 4 bases lay outside the gene matches. The length of the CDR3 is 15 residues. Per the germline V gene, CDR1 is MNHEY and CDR2 is SMNVEV (reference sequence). The CDR3 region has the DNA TGTGCCAGCAGTTTAGGCGGGAGGGCTGCCTACGAGCAGTACTTC. Translating gives CASSLGGRAAYEQYF.

In this sample, this clonotype turned up a few times. This chain links TRBV5-5 with TRBJ2-3; 7 bases match TRBD1. The germline gives CDR1 SGHKS, CDR2 YYEKEE (reference sequence). CDR3 length: 15 residues. V lost 3 bases to trimming and J lost 0 bases; unmatched junction nucleotides: 4. Here the CDR3 reads CASSSRDRSTDTQYF. CDR3 DNA: TGTGCCAGCAGCTCGAGGGACAGAAGCACAGATACGCAGTATTTT.

In this sample, this clonotype turned up many times. The rearrangement joins TRBV11-2 to TRBJ2-1; D not certain. This CDR3 is 13 amino acids long. Germline-derived CDR1 and CDR2 are SGHAT and FQNNGV. Trimming shortened V by 1 base and J by 11 bases, and 12 bases separated the two germline ends. The CDR3 region has the DNA TGTGCCAGCAGCTTAGGGCTGTACGGGCAGCAGTTCTTC. Protein sequence: CASSLGLYGQQFF.

In its sample, this clonotype was seen many times. This sequence joins TRBV5-1 and TRBJ2-5; the match to TRBD1 covers 9 bases. The germline gives CDR1 SGHRS, CDR2 YFSETQ. J gave up 2 bases and V 0 bases, and 5 bases lay outside the gene matches. The CDR3 totals 16 residues. The CDR3 nucleotides read TGCGCCAGCAGCTTGGTTACAGGGGGCCATCAAGAGACCCAGTACTTC. The encoded protein is CASSLVTGGHQETQYF.

This clonotype was observed at least ten times. The V call is TRBV20-1, the J call TRBJ2-7; a possible D gene is TRBD2 (5 bases). Germline V CDR1 and CDR2: DFQATT, SNEGSKA (reference sequence). The CDR3 is 14 amino acids. The ends were cut back, 0 bases at V and 5 bases at J, with 14 bases in the middle. The CDR3 sequence: CSARDTAAKDEQYF. The CDR3 nucleotides read TGCAGTGCTAGAGATACAGCGGCGAAGGACGAGCAGTACTTC.

This chain links TRBV9 with TRBJ2-3; D unclear. V was shortened by 4 bases and J by 3 bases, with 15 bases between the two germline ends. The CDR3 contains 15 residues. The germline gives CDR1 SGDLS, CDR2 YYNGEE. The CDR3 DNA follows: TGTGCCAGCAGCCTGGGTGGCAGTCAGACAGATACGCAGTATTTT. Residues: CASSLGGSQTDTQYF.

The chain couples TRBV6-1 to TRBJ2-5; D call uncertain. CDR3 length: 13 amino acids. Trimming stripped 2 bases from V and 7 bases from J, with 11 bases between. The V gene's germline CDR1 is MNHNS and CDR2 SASEGT. This chain's CDR3 is CASSEPLARTQYF. The DNA for the CDR3 is TGTGCCAGCAGTGAACCTCTCGCGCGGACCCAGTACTTC.

There are many counts of this clonotype. The chain employs TRBV21-1 and TRBJ2-2. TRBV21-1 is recorded as a pseudogene. The CDR3 is 16 residues long. This CDR3 reads CASSKSYGEQTGELFF. In DNA, the CDR3 is TGTGCCAGCAGCAAAAGTTATGGGGAACAGACCGGGGAGCTGTTTTTT.

The gene calls are TRBV7-6 and TRBJ1-4, with D maybe TRBD1 (5 bases). CDR1 is SGHVS and CDR2 is FNYEAQ in the germline V gene. Trimming stripped 2 bases from V and 9 bases from J, with 19 bases between. This CDR3 comprises 16 residues. Written as DNA, the CDR3 is TGTGCCAGCAGCTTATCCCTCACAGGAATTGGACAAAAACTGTTTTTT. It codes for CASSLSLTGIGQKLFF.